The TCR beta chain under discussion was sequenced for a study of cytomegalovirus exposure and HLA in healthy donors. PCR used 60 Vbeta primers and 13 Jbeta primers. Sequencing used immunoSEQ multiplex PCR; TCRdb keeps in-frame clones, though not all of them. The table shows 250,000 to 350,000 clones, with roughly 80% occurring only once. Trimming took off 5 bases at V and 5 bases at J, with 6 bases between the two ends. This CDR3 has 11 residues. Germline assignment: CDR1 MDHEN and CDR2 SYDVKM. What was sequenced was PBMCs. This sequence was found in a girl aged 2 to 9 in good health and CMV-seronegative. The J gene is TRBJ1-2, the V gene TRBV28; weak D call: TRBD1 (6 bases). The CDR3 spells CASSTGYGYTF. The CDR3 region has the DNA TGTGCCAGCAGTACAGGGTATGGCTACACCTTC.